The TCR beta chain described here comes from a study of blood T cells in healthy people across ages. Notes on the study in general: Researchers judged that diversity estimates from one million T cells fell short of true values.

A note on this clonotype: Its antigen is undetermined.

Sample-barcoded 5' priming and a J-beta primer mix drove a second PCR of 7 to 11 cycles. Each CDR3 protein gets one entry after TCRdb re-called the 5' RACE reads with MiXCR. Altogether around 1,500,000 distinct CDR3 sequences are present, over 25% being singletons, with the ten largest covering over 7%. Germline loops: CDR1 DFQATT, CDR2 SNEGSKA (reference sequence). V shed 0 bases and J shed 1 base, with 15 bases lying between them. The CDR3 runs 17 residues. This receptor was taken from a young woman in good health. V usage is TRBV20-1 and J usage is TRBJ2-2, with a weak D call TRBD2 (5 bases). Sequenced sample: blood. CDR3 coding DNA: TGCAGTGCTAGAGATCTTCTGCGGGCGAGGAACACCGGGGAGCTGTTTTTT. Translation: CSARDLLRARNTGELFF.